The 18 T cell receptor beta chains given below trace back to one sample, sequenced in a study of T cells after yellow fever vaccination. TCRdb called the 5' RACE reads again in MiXCR, with one record for every CDR3 protein. There are approximately 180,000 distinct CDR3 sequences in the sample; approximately 6.2% occur only once, and less than 3.5% lies in the top ten. Sample: CD4+ T cells sorted from PBMCs, taken on the day of the first yellow fever vaccination. These receptors were obtained from a man between 18 and 35 years old who received the YFV17D yellow fever vaccine.

The rearrangement uses TRBV3-1 and TRBJ2-5, with D perhaps TRBD2 (7 bases). V lost 4 bases to trimming and J lost 7 bases, with 19 bases between them. Per the germline V gene, CDR1 is LGHDT and CDR2 is YNNKEL (reference sequence). This CDR3 contains 15 residues. The CDR3 protein is CASSPQGLLPGTQYF. CDR3 nucleotides: TGTGCCAGCAGCCCACAGGGACTACTCCCGGGGACCCAGTACTTC.

V usage is TRBV5-1 and J usage is TRBJ2-5, with TRBD1 matching over 7 bases. The V gene's germline CDR1 is SGHRS and CDR2 YFSETQ. V shed 0 bases, J shed 2 bases, and the junction held 4 bases outside the gene matches. This CDR3 region has 15 residues. The CDR3: CASSLDGTEQETQYF. The CDR3 nucleotides read TGCGCCAGCAGCTTGGACGGGACAGAACAAGAGACCCAGTACTTC. Full variable domain (remainder filled in from reference TRBV5-1 and TRBJ2-5): KAGVTQTPRYLIKTRGQQVTLSCSPISGHRSVSWYQQTPGQGLQFLFEYFSETQRNKGNFPGRFSGRQFSNSRSEMNVSTLELGDSALYLCASSLDGTEQETQYFGPGTRLLVL.

This clonotype was picked up many times. This chain joins TRBV2 and TRBJ2-3; TRBD2 is a possible D gene (5 bases). The CDR3 length is 11 residues. Germline V gene lookup returns CDR1 SNHLY and CDR2 FYNNEI. V lost 6 bases to trimming and J lost 11 bases, with 12 bases between them. CDR3 nucleotide sequence: TGTGCCAGCAGAGGAGGCGACCTGCAGTATTTT. It yields the protein CASRGGDLQYF. Looking up the rest from reference TRBV2 and TRBJ2-3 gives the full variable domain: EPEVTQTPSHQVTQMGQEVILRCVPISNHLYFYWYRQILGQKVEFLVSFYNNEISEKSEIFDDQFSVERPDGSNFTLKIRSTKLEDSAMYFCASRGGDLQYFGPGTRLTVL.

This clonotype was picked up a small number of times. One base away lies a much larger clone, so this may be a sequencing read error. The chain joins TRBV27 to TRBJ2-6; D gene ambiguous. The ends were cut back, 8 bases at V and 1 base at J, with 3 bases in the middle. Germline lookup yields CDR1 MNHEY and CDR2 SMNVEV (reference sequence). CDR3 length equals 12 residues. Here the CDR3 reads CASGSGANVLTF. Here the CDR3 DNA reads TGTGCCAGCGGTTCTGGGGCCAACGTCCTGACTTTC.

This clonotype was seen a few times. This rearrangement joins TRBV5-6 to TRBJ2-1; D is perhaps TRBD1 or TRBD2 (5 bases each). CDR3 length equals 15 residues. CDR1 is SGHDT, CDR2 YYEEEE, per germline. Trimming shortened V by 4 bases and J by 4 bases, and 15 bases separated the two germline ends. The CDR3 spells CASSRRGRAYNEQFF. For the CDR3, the DNA is TGTGCCAGCAGCCGTCGGGGCAGGGCTTACAATGAGCAGTTCTTC.

This clonotype was detected ten times or more. The rearrangement joins TRBV6-4 to TRBJ2-2; D not resolved. V gave up 7 bases and J gave up 4 bases, with 10 bases separating them. Germline CDR1 is MRHNA and CDR2 is SNTAGT. The CDR3 is 13 amino acids. The CDR3 DNA reads TGTGCCAGCATTGAACGTCCCACCGGGGAGCTGTTTTTT. This encodes CASIERPTGELFF.

The chain combines TRBV4-2 with TRBJ1-3, with D uncertain. CDR3 length: 20 residues. Trimming cost V 0 bases and J 1 base, with 22 bases left between them. Germline CDR1 LGHNA, CDR2 YNFKEQ. This chain's CDR3 is CASSQDQRRAGASSGNTIYF. The CDR3, as DNA: TGTGCCAGCAGCCAAGATCAACGGAGAGCTGGAGCCTCTTCTGGAAACACCATATATTTT.

Of note for this clonotype: This could be a read error, since a much larger clone is one nucleotide away. The chain couples TRBV4-2 to TRBJ2-3; D uncertain. The CDR3 contains 12 residues. Germline V lookup: CDR1 LGHNA, CDR2 YNFKEQ. The CDR3 DNA is TGTGCCAGCAGCCAAGATAGAGATATGCAGTATTTT. Translation gives CASSQDRDMQYF.

The V call is TRBV20-1, the J call TRBJ2-1; D remains unclear. Germline V gene data show CDR1 as DFQATT and CDR2 as SNEGSKA (reference sequence). The CDR3 has 14 residues. V lost 4 bases to trimming and J lost 6 bases, with 16 bases between them. The DNA of the CDR3 is TGCAGTGCTAAGCCCGGGCGGTGGGGCAATGAGCAGTTCTTC. Protein product: CSAKPGRWGNEQFF.

In its sample, this clonotype was seen many times. The V and J genes are TRBV10-3 and TRBJ2-5; 7 bases are a match to TRBD2. Germline loops: CDR1 ENHRY, CDR2 SYGVKD. The CDR3 spans 16 residues. V dropped 2 bases and J dropped 2; count of bases not matched to a gene: 8. CDR3 nucleotide sequence: TGTGCCATCAGTGAGGAGGGAGCGGGGCATCAAGAGACCCAGTACTTC. Translating it yields CAISEEGAGHQETQYF.

The sample holds many counts of this clonotype. This chain uses TRBV25-1 with TRBJ2-1; tentatively, D is TRBD1 (6 bases). The CDR3 length is 15 residues. CDR1 MGHDK and CDR2 SYGVNS come from the germline V gene. V shed 10 bases and J shed 3 bases, with 19 bases lying between them. Here the CDR3 DNA reads TGTGCCACCCTCCGGGACACCCTTGGCTACAATGAGCAGTTCTTC. Its protein is CATLRDTLGYNEQFF.

This clonotype was found a few times. The rearrangement links TRBV5-1 to TRBJ1-1, with a weak D call TRBD1 (6 bases). Trimming pared 4 bases from V and 3 bases from J, leaving 25 bases between. This CDR3 contains 18 residues. CDR1 SGHRS and CDR2 YFSETQ come from the germline V gene. CDR3 region: CASSLKNREVLWHTEAFF. The CDR3 DNA sequence: TGCGCCAGCAGCCTCAAGAACAGGGAAGTTTTATGGCACACTGAAGCTTTCTTT.

This clonotype was seen repeatedly, ten times or more. This sequence joins TRBV12-3 or TRBV12-4 and TRBJ2-5; possibly TRBD1 or TRBD2 for D (5 bases each). V was pared by 7 bases and J by 4 bases, with 16 bases between. There are 14 residues in the CDR3. Written as DNA, the CDR3 is TGTGCCAGCAAGTTTAGCACGGGACGAGAGACCCAGTACTTC. Protein product: CASKFSTGRETQYF.

This chain connects TRBV7-9 to TRBJ1-1; TRBD1 agrees at 8 bases. CDR3 length: 12 residues. The germline V gene has CDR1 SEHNR and CDR2 FQNEAQ (reference sequence). The V and J ends lost 5 bases and 8 bases, in that order; junction bases with no gene match: 4. As DNA, the CDR3 is TGTGCCAGCAGCCGGGGACAGGCAGAAGCTTTCTTT. Its protein product is CASSRGQAEAFF.

There are many counts of this clonotype. The chain links TRBV4-3 to TRBJ2-4; 8 nucleotides agree with TRBD1. There are 17 residues in the CDR3. Germline loops: CDR1 LGHNA, CDR2 YSLEER. V dropped 3 bases and J dropped 1; count of bases not matched to a gene: 8. The CDR3 protein is CASSQGFQGAAKNIQYF. DNA for the CDR3: TGCGCCAGCAGCCAGGGGTTTCAGGGGGCTGCCAAAAACATTCAGTACTTC.

The chain is built from TRBV18 and TRBJ2-1, with D possibly matching TRBD1 (5 bases). The CDR3 is 15 amino acids. V was shortened by 3 bases and J by 5 bases, with 14 bases between the two germline ends. CDR1 is KGHSH, CDR2 LQKENI, per germline. CDR3 nucleotide sequence: TGTGCCAGCTCACCCAGCTCAGGGTTCAACAATGAGCAGTTCTTC. It encodes CASSPSSGFNNEQFF.

This clonotype was recorded at least ten times. The chain links TRBV6-2 or TRBV6-3 to TRBJ1-5; D is perhaps TRBD1 (6 bases). The CDR3 has 17 amino acids. CDR1 MNHEY and CDR2 SVGEGT come from the germline V gene. V was trimmed by 2 bases and J by 0 bases, leaving 14 bases between them. The CDR3 DNA follows: TGTGCCAGCAGTTACCCTCCTACAGGGTATAGCAATCAGCCCCAGCATTTT. Its translation: CASSYPPTGYSNQPQHF.

This clonotype occurred a few times. The chain has TRBV18 and TRBJ2-4; D is uncertain. This CDR3 comprises 12 residues. With 5 bases removed from V and 9 bases from J, the gap between germline ends came to 11 bases. Germline V lookup: CDR1 KGHSH, CDR2 LQKENI. The CDR3 loop reads CASSYPASIQYF. The CDR3 nucleotides read TGTGCCAGCTCATATCCTGCAAGCATTCAGTACTTC. The whole variable domain, filled in from reference TRBV18 and TRBJ2-4, reads NAGVMQNPRHLVRRRGQEARLRCSPMKGHSHVYWYRQLPEEGLKFMVYLQKENIIDESGMPKERFSAEFPKEGPSILRIQQVVRGDSAAYFCASSYPASIQYFGAGTRLSVL.